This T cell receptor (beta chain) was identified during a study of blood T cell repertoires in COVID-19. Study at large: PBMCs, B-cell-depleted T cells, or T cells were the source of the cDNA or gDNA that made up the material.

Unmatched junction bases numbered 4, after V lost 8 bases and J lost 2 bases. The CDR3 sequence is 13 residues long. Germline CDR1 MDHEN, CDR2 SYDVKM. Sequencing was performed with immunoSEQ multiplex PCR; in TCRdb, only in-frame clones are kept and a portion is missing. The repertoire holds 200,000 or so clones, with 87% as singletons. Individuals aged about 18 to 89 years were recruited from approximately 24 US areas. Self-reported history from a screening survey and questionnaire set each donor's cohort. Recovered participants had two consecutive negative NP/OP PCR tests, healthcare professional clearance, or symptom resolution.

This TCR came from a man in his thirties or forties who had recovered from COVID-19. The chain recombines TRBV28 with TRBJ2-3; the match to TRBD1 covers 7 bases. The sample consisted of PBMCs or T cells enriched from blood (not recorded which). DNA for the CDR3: TGTGCCAGCCTAGGGACAGACACAGATACGCAGTATTTT. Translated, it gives CASLGTDTDTQYF.